Below are 6 T cell receptor beta chains sequenced from a single sample in a study of regulatory T cells in long-lasting Graves disease. Library construction for TCR beta used iRepertoire HTBI primers and Arm-PCR of CDR3 regions. TCRdb fed the multiplex PCR reads into MiXCR, producing one record per CDR3 protein. The sample holds approximately 270,000 distinct CDR3 sequences, 18% seen once. Time point specified: newly diagnosed GD, antithyroid drugs for less than 3 months. RNA extracted from PBMCs served as the sequencing template. These data also featured in a second study, about T cells in Graves' hyperthyroidism and ophthalmopathy.

Sequences were derived from peripheral blood mononuclear cells (PBMCs), sampled at new diagnosis, from a patient treated with antithyroid drugs. These receptors were obtained from a woman aged 25 to 39 with Graves disease.

This clonotype has a count of ten or more. The chain has TRBV5-1 and TRBJ2-7; 10 bases align to TRBD1. The CDR3 covers 15 residues. V shed 3 bases, J shed 1 base, and the junction held 4 bases outside the gene matches. Germline CDR1 and CDR2: SGHRS and YFSETQ. The CDR3 reads CASSWPGQGSYEQYF. DNA for the CDR3: TGCGCCAGCAGCTGGCCGGGACAGGGGTCCTACGAGCAGTACTTC.

V and J are TRBV18 and TRBJ2-1, with 8 bases lining up with TRBD1. The CDR3 is 14 amino acids. Germline values: CDR1 KGHSH, CDR2 LQKENI. The trim removed 4 bases at V and 8 bases at J, leaving 7 bases unmatched. Written as DNA, the CDR3 is TGTGCCAGCTCACGACAGGGGTTGGGCGATGAGCAGTTCTTC. Translated: CASSRQGLGDEQFF.

The table lists this clonotype with many counts. CDR3 loop: CATSSSYGYTF. CDR3 DNA sequence: TGTGCCACCAGCTCCAGTTATGGCTACACCTTC. This chain connects TRBV15 to TRBJ1-2; D remains unclear. Trimming took 5 bases from V and 5 from J, leaving 6 bases between them. The CDR3 runs 11 residues. Germline V gene data show CDR1 as LNHNV and CDR2 as YYDKDF (reference sequence).

This clonotype appeared a few times. The chain couples TRBV5-6 to TRBJ2-1; D call uncertain. CDR1 is SGHDT and CDR2 is YYEEEE in the germline V gene. With 4 bases removed from V and 1 base from J, the gap between germline ends came to 18 bases. The length of the CDR3 is 17 residues. CDR3 region: CASSPSPLPLSYNEQFF. The CDR3, as DNA: TGTGCCAGCAGCCCATCACCCCTTCCGCTGTCCTACAATGAGCAGTTCTTC.

This clonotype was observed at least ten times. The chain recombines TRBV12-5 with TRBJ2-5; maybe TRBD2 (6 bases). Germline V gene sequence: CDR1 LGHNT, CDR2 FRNRAP. Between the trimmed V and J ends, which lost 0 bases and 4 bases, there was a span of 18 bases. This CDR3 is 17 amino acids long. CDR3 region: CASGLVTYGRRAETQYF. CDR3 DNA sequence: TGTGCTAGTGGTTTGGTAACATATGGGAGGCGGGCAGAGACCCAGTACTTC.

This clonotype was counted ten times or more. The chain has TRBV5-1 and TRBJ1-1; maybe TRBD1 (5 bases). V dropped 0 bases and J dropped 4 bases, with 10 bases sitting between them. CDR1 is SGHRS, CDR2 YFSETQ, per germline. There are 14 residues in the CDR3. The CDR3 region has the DNA TGCGCCAGCAGCTTGGAACTTGGGGGCACTGAAGCTTTCTTT. It is translated as CASSLELGGTEAFF.